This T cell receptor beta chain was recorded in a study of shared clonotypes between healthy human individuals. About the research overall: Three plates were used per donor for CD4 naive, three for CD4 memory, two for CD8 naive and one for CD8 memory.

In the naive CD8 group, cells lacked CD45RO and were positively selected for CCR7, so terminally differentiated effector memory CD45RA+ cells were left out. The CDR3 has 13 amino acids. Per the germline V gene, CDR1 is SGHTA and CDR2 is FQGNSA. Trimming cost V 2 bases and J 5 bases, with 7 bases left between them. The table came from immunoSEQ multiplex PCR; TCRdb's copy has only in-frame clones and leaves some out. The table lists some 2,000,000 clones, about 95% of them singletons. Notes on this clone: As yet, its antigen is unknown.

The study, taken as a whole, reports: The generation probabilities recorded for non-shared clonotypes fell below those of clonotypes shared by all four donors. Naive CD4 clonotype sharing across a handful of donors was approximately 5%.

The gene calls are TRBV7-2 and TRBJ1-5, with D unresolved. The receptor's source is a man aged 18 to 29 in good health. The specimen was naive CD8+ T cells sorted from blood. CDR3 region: CASSLTVYQPQHF. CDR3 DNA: TGTGCCAGCAGCTTAACAGTGTATCAGCCCCAGCATTTT. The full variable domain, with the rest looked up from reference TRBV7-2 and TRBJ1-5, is GAGVSQSPSNKVTEKGKDVELRCDPISGHTALYWYRQSLGQGLEFLIYFQGNSAPDKSGLPSDRFSAERTGGSVSTLTIQRTQQEDSAVYLCASSLTVYQPQHFGDGTRLSIL.